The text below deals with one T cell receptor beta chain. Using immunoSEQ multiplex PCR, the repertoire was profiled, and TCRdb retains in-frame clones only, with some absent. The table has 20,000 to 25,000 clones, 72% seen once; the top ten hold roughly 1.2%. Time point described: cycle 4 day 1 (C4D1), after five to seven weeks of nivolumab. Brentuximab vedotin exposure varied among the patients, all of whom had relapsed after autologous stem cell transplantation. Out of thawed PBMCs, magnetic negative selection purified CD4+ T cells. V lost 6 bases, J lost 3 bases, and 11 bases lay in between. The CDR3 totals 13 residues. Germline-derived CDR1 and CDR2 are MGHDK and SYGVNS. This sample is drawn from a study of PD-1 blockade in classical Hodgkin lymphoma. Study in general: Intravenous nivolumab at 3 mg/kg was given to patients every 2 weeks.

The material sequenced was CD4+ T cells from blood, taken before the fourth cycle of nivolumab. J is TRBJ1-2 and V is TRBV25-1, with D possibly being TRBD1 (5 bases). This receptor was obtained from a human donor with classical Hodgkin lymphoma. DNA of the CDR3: TGTGCCAGCAGCAGGCAGGGAGACTATGGCTACACCTTC. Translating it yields CASSRQGDYGYTF.